This T cell receptor beta chain is from a study of blood T cell repertoires in COVID-19. Authors' data handling: How many nucleated cells were present was estimated from reference gene primer amplification. TCRdb keeps only in-frame clones here, not all; method: immunoSEQ multiplex PCR. The D gene and trimming were derived from the DNA, and the V and J assignments and clone size from that table. The sample consists of about 67,000 clones, more than 75% of them appearing once. The CDR3 consists of 15 residues. Germline V lookup: CDR1 KGHSH, CDR2 LQKENI. V was pared by 3 bases and J by 7 bases, with 7 bases of the junction left unmatched.

The chain employs TRBV18 and TRBJ2-7, with 12 nucleotides matching TRBD1. The sequenced sample consisted of peripheral blood. This TCR came from a woman aged 60 to 75 with acute or convalescent COVID-19. The CDR3 DNA reads TGTGCCAGCTCACCGAACCGGGACAGGGGGCGGGAGCAGTACTTC. This gives the protein CASSPNRDRGREQYF.